The clone carrying this TCR beta chain was seen many times. What it binds is not known. TCR beta CDR3 regions were amplified from RNA. The TCR CDR3 was amplified in a first-round RT-PCR using the HTBI primer set. TCRdb analysed the multiplex PCR reads with MiXCR anew, one entry per CDR3 protein. The profile shows some 500,000 distinct CDR3 sequences, 15% to 20% of them singletons. This entry comes from a study of T cells in Graves' hyperthyroidism and ophthalmopathy. Broader study findings: Clonotypes that were expanded in thyroid above 0.001 mostly appeared in blood too.

Ophthalmopathy patients all had a Clinical Activity Score of at least 3, a NOSPECS grade of at least 4 and disease under 3 months old. The authors took PBMCs from 10 ml fresh peripheral blood. V was cut by 5 bases and J by 1 base, with 11 bases left in between. The V gene's germline CDR1 is KGHSH and CDR2 LQKENI. The CDR3 runs 14 residues. The chain has TRBV18 and TRBJ1-1, with D perhaps matching TRBD1 (6 bases). This receptor was taken from a woman aged 25-40 years with Graves' ophthalmopathy. The sequenced sample was blood. CDR3 DNA: TGTGCCAGCTCAAAGGGACAAGCGAACACTGAAGCTTTCTTT. It specifies CASSKGQANTEAFF. The full variable domain, completed using reference TRBV18 and TRBJ1-1, is NAGVMQNPRHLVRRRGQEARLRCSPMKGHSHVYWYRQLPEEGLKFMVYLQKENIIDESGMPKERFSAEFPKEGPSILRIQQVVRGDSAAYFCASSKGQANTEAFFGQGTRLTVV.